A selection of T cell receptor beta chains follows, all from one sample in a study of T cell changes during pregnancy in multiple sclerosis. Method: immunoSEQ multiplex PCR; TCRdb's copy keeps in-frame clones and lacks some. Here the sample spans about 70,000 clones, 90% to 95% being singletons. The sample in question was peripheral blood, obtained in the third trimester of pregnancy. The receptors were sampled from a female donor with multiple sclerosis, enrolled in a pregnancy study. Each CDR3 is given with its conserved first and last residue. A D gene is named only where the DNA matches it firmly. Some rows have no size entry. The others give once, few or many, or a class for an expanded clone.

clone size: .; V gene: TRBV7-3; D gene: TRBD2; J gene: TRBJ2-1; CDR3 protein: CASSLQAGGVYNEQFF; CDR3 DNA: TGTGCCAGCAGCTTACAAGCGGGGGGAGTCTACAATGAGCAGTTCTTC
clone size: .; V gene: TRBV9; D gene: .; J gene: TRBJ2-5; CDR3 protein: CASSADPRGAGWETQYF; CDR3 DNA: TGTGCCAGCAGCGCGGACCCCCGGGGGGCCGGGTGGGAGACCCAGTACTTC
clone size: .; V gene: TRBV5-1; D gene: TRBD1; J gene: TRBJ2-2; CDR3 protein: CASDGTGISGELFF; CDR3 DNA: TGCGCCAGCGACGGGACAGGGATCTCCGGGGAGCTGTTTTTT
clone size: .; V gene: TRBV6-1; D gene: .; J gene: TRBJ1-2; CDR3 protein: CASSERGRAGITSYGYTF; CDR3 DNA: TGTGCCAGCAGTGAAAGGGGCAGGGCGGGGATAACCTCCTATGGCTACACCTTC
clone size: .; V gene: TRBV4-3; D gene: TRBD1; J gene: TRBJ2-7; CDR3 protein: CASSNYRDSSYEQYF; CDR3 DNA: TGCGCCAGCAGCAACTACCGGGACAGCTCCTACGAGCAGTACTTC
clone size: .; V gene: TRBV5-8; D gene: .; J gene: TRBJ1-1; CDR3 protein: CASSLAWGVNTEAFF; CDR3 DNA: TGTGCCAGCAGCTTGGCCTGGGGCGTCAACACTGAAGCTTTCTTT
clone size: .; V gene: TRBV9; D gene: TRBD1; J gene: TRBJ1-1; CDR3 protein: CASSVGLSRGLREGEAFF; CDR3 DNA: TGTGCCAGCAGCGTAGGACTCAGCAGGGGGTTACGGGAGGGTGAAGCTTTCTTT
clone size: .; V gene: TRBV6-5; D gene: .; J gene: TRBJ2-7; CDR3 protein: CASRGGLSYEQYF; CDR3 DNA: TGTGCCAGCAGGGGGGGACTTTCCTACGAGCAGTACTTC
clone size: .; V gene: TRBV30; D gene: TRBD1; J gene: TRBJ2-7; CDR3 protein: CAWNPGTGPYEQYF; CDR3 DNA: TGTGCCTGGAATCCCGGGACAGGGCCCTACGAGCAGTACTTC
clone size: .; V gene: TRBV19; D gene: TRBD1; J gene: TRBJ1-1; CDR3 protein: CASRTRGRSESAFF; CDR3 DNA: TGTGCCAGTAGGACGAGGGGGCGCTCGGAATCGGCTTTCTTT
clone size: .; V gene: TRBV27; D gene: .; J gene: TRBJ2-5; CDR3 protein: CASSPARGETQYF; CDR3 DNA: TGTGCCAGCAGCCCGGCGAGGGGGGAGACCCAGTACTTC
clone size: .; V gene: TRBV6-5; D gene: .; J gene: TRBJ1-5; CDR3 protein: CASRRTLLGGQPQHF; CDR3 DNA: TGTGCCAGCAGGAGGACTCTTCTCGGGGGTCAGCCCCAGCATTTT
clone size: .; V gene: TRBV7-2; D gene: TRBD1; J gene: TRBJ2-7; CDR3 protein: CASSLDKTGGIDEQYF; CDR3 DNA: TGTGCCAGCAGCTTAGATAAGACAGGGGGCATCGACGAGCAGTACTTC
clone size: .; V gene: TRBV2; D gene: .; J gene: TRBJ2-7; CDR3 protein: CASKGLREQYF; CDR3 DNA: TGTGCCAGCAAGGGGCTTCGGGAGCAGTACTTC
clone size: .; V gene: TRBV9; D gene: .; J gene: TRBJ1-6; CDR3 protein: CASSGSGNIQNSPLHF; CDR3 DNA: TGTGCCAGCAGCGGCTCCGGTAATATACAGAATTCACCCCTCCACTTT
clone size: .; V gene: TRBV19; D gene: .; J gene: TRBJ2-1; CDR3 protein: CASSLPLGSSYNEQFF; CDR3 DNA: TGTGCCAGTAGTCTCCCACTAGGCAGCTCCTACAATGAGCAGTTCTTC
clone size: .; V gene: TRBV6-5; D gene: .; J gene: TRBJ2-7; CDR3 protein: CASSYIAGSYEQYF; CDR3 DNA: TGTGCCAGCAGTTATATTGCAGGGTCCTACGAGCAGTACTTC
clone size: .; V gene: TRBV7-2; D gene: TRBD1; J gene: TRBJ2-1; CDR3 protein: CANSLLGQGASEQFF; CDR3 DNA: TGTGCCAACAGCTTACTGGGACAGGGGGCGAGTGAGCAGTTCTTC
clone size: .; V gene: TRBV2; D gene: .; J gene: TRBJ1-6; CDR3 protein: CASNQSGNSPLHF; CDR3 DNA: TGTGCCAGCAACCAGTCAGGAAATTCACCCCTCCACTTT
clone size: .; V gene: TRBV4-1; D gene: .; J gene: TRBJ2-7; CDR3 protein: CASSQETRYEQYF; CDR3 DNA: TGCGCCAGCAGCCAAGAGACTCGATACGAGCAGTACTTC
clone size: .; V gene: TRBV5-1; D gene: TRBD1; J gene: TRBJ1-2; CDR3 protein: CASSQGQGPYGYTF; CDR3 DNA: TGCGCCAGCAGCCAAGGACAGGGGCCCTATGGCTACACCTTC
clone size: medium-sized; V gene: TRBV2; D gene: TRBD2; J gene: TRBJ2-5; CDR3 protein: CASSDQRGDQETQYF; CDR3 DNA: TGTGCCAGCAGTGATCAGCGGGGGGATCAAGAGACCCAGTACTTC
clone size: .; V gene: TRBV4-3; D gene: .; J gene: TRBJ2-1; CDR3 protein: CASSSPRGRTNEQFF; CDR3 DNA: TGCGCCAGCAGCAGTCCCAGGGGAAGGACCAATGAGCAGTTCTTC
clone size: once; V gene: TRBV10-2; D gene: TRBD1; J gene: TRBJ1-3; CDR3 protein: CASSDRGFGGNTIYF; CDR3 DNA: TGCGCCAGCAGCGACAGGGGATTCGGTGGAAACACCATATATTTT
clone size: .; V gene: TRBV6-5; D gene: .; J gene: TRBJ2-3; CDR3 protein: CASSPRTDTQYF; CDR3 DNA: TGTGCCAGCAGCCCCAGGACAGATACGCAGTATTTT
clone size: .; V gene: TRBV12-5; D gene: TRBD2; J gene: TRBJ2-3; CDR3 protein: CASGLVRTSGGAADTQYF; CDR3 DNA: TGTGCTAGTGGTTTGGTAAGGACTAGCGGGGGGGCGGCAGATACGCAGTATTTT
clone size: once; V gene: TRBV15; D gene: TRBD1; J gene: TRBJ1-4; CDR3 protein: CATSGDRGSNEKLFF; CDR3 DNA: TGTGCCACCAGCGGTGACAGGGGGAGTAATGAAAAACTGTTTTTT
clone size: .; V gene: TRBV2; D gene: .; J gene: TRBJ2-2; CDR3 protein: CASSASGQYTGELFF; CDR3 DNA: TGTGCCAGCAGTGCCTCCGGACAGTACACCGGGGAGCTGTTTTTT
clone size: .; V gene: TRBV29-1; D gene: TRBD1; J gene: TRBJ2-7; CDR3 protein: CSVETGYEQYF; CDR3 DNA: TGCAGCGTTGAGACAGGGTACGAGCAGTACTTC
clone size: .; V gene: TRBV7-9; D gene: .; J gene: TRBJ1-4; CDR3 protein: CASRLEGKEKLFF; CDR3 DNA: TGTGCCAGCCGGCTGGAGGGAAAGGAAAAACTGTTTTTT
clone size: .; V gene: TRBV29-1; D gene: TRBD1; J gene: TRBJ1-2; CDR3 protein: CSGQGAQGYTF; CDR3 DNA: TGCAGCGGGCAGGGGGCGCAGGGCTACACCTTC
clone size: .; V gene: TRBV5-1; D gene: .; J gene: TRBJ2-7; CDR3 protein: CASSLGGHSSYEQYF; CDR3 DNA: TGCGCCAGCAGCTTGGGGGGACATAGCTCCTACGAGCAGTACTTC
clone size: .; V gene: TRBV5-4; D gene: .; J gene: TRBJ2-1; CDR3 protein: CASSLAGEQFF; CDR3 DNA: TGTGCCAGCAGCTTGGCGGGTGAGCAGTTCTTC
clone size: once; V gene: TRBV7-3; D gene: .; J gene: TRBJ1-1; CDR3 protein: CASSFQGIGMNTEAFF; CDR3 DNA: TGTGCCAGCAGCTTCCAGGGGATAGGGATGAACACTGAAGCTTTCTTT
clone size: .; V gene: TRBV5-1; D gene: .; J gene: TRBJ2-5; CDR3 protein: CASSLARAAGRETQYF; CDR3 DNA: TGCGCCAGCAGCTTGGCAAGGGCGGCAGGGAGGGAGACCCAGTACTTC
clone size: .; V gene: TRBV6-1; D gene: .; J gene: TRBJ1-2; CDR3 protein: CASSYRDYGYTF; CDR3 DNA: TGTGCCAGCAGCTACAGGGACTATGGCTACACCTTC
clone size: .; V gene: TRBV4-3; D gene: TRBD1; J gene: TRBJ2-7; CDR3 protein: CASSQVTGGTYEQYF; CDR3 DNA: TGCGCCAGCAGCCAAGTTACAGGGGGCACCTACGAGCAGTACTTC
clone size: .; V gene: TRBV4-3; D gene: TRBD2; J gene: TRBJ2-1; CDR3 protein: CASSLRVAGTPMEQFF; CDR3 DNA: TGCGCCAGCAGCCTGAGGGTAGCGGGGACCCCCATGGAGCAGTTCTTC
clone size: .; V gene: TRBV19; D gene: .; J gene: TRBJ2-3; CDR3 protein: CASNTEWATDTQYF; CDR3 DNA: TGTGCCAGTAACACCGAGTGGGCCACAGATACGCAGTATTTT
clone size: .; V gene: TRBV30; D gene: .; J gene: TRBJ1-2; CDR3 protein: CAWGKGAYGYTF; CDR3 DNA: TGTGCCTGGGGAAAAGGGGCGTATGGCTACACCTTC
clone size: .; V gene: TRBV5-1; D gene: TRBD1; J gene: TRBJ1-2; CDR3 protein: CASSVAVRGNGYTF; CDR3 DNA: TGCGCCAGCAGCGTGGCGGTCAGGGGGAATGGCTACACCTTC
clone size: .; V gene: TRBV21-1; D gene: .; J gene: TRBJ1-5; CDR3 protein: CASSRGGFVNQPQHF; CDR3 DNA: TGTGCCAGCAGCAGGGGGGGTTTTGTCAATCAGCCCCAGCATTTT
clone size: .; V gene: TRBV6-5; D gene: .; J gene: TRBJ1-5; CDR3 protein: CASSETYSNQPQHF; CDR3 DNA: TGTGCCAGCAGCGAGACATATAGCAATCAGCCCCAGCATTTT
clone size: few; V gene: TRBV30; D gene: TRBD1; J gene: TRBJ1-6; CDR3 protein: CAWRASGTGSPLHF; CDR3 DNA: TGTGCCTGGAGGGCCTCCGGGACAGGGTCTCCCCTCCACTTT
clone size: .; V gene: TRBV27; D gene: TRBD2; J gene: TRBJ2-1; CDR3 protein: CASRFSGGAKNEQFF; CDR3 DNA: TGTGCCAGCAGATTTAGCGGGGGGGCTAAGAATGAGCAGTTCTTC
clone size: .; V gene: TRBV18; D gene: .; J gene: TRBJ1-1; CDR3 protein: CASSPIGAGVNTEAFF; CDR3 DNA: TGTGCCAGCTCGCCTATTGGGGCGGGGGTGAACACTGAAGCTTTCTTT
clone size: once; V gene: TRBV14; D gene: .; J gene: TRBJ1-5; CDR3 protein: CASSHLNQPQHF; CDR3 DNA: TGTGCCAGCAGCCACCTCAATCAGCCCCAGCATTTT
clone size: .; V gene: TRBV12-5; D gene: .; J gene: TRBJ2-5; CDR3 protein: CASGLVSAAGYKETQYF; CDR3 DNA: TGTGCTAGTGGTTTGGTCTCGGCGGCTGGGTACAAAGAGACCCAGTACTTC
clone size: .; V gene: TRBV11-1; D gene: TRBD1; J gene: TRBJ1-1; CDR3 protein: CASRLTGGTEAFF; CDR3 DNA: TGTGCCAGCAGATTAACAGGGGGCACTGAAGCTTTCTTT
clone size: .; V gene: TRBV4-2; D gene: .; J gene: TRBJ1-2; CDR3 protein: CASSPGGGLNYTF; CDR3 DNA: TGTGCCAGCAGCCCAGGAGGCGGTCTGAACTACACCTTC
clone size: .; V gene: TRBV14; D gene: .; J gene: TRBJ1-1; CDR3 protein: CASSGQLNTEAFF; CDR3 DNA: TGTGCCAGCAGCGGACAGTTGAACACTGAAGCTTTCTTT
clone size: few; V gene: TRBV11-2; D gene: .; J gene: TRBJ2-7; CDR3 protein: CASSLESPGPYEQYF; CDR3 DNA: TGTGCCAGCAGCTTAGAGTCGCCAGGCCCCTACGAGCAGTACTTC
clone size: once; V gene: TRBV7-3; D gene: .; J gene: TRBJ1-1; CDR3 protein: CASSLGQTTEAFF; CDR3 DNA: TGTGCCAGCAGCTTAGGACAGACCACTGAAGCTTTCTTT
clone size: .; V gene: TRBV4-3; D gene: TRBD1; J gene: TRBJ1-1; CDR3 protein: CASSQAPATGGLDTEAFF; CDR3 DNA: TGCGCCAGCAGCCAGGCCCCCGCGACAGGGGGCTTGGACACTGAAGCTTTCTTT
clone size: .; V gene: TRBV4-3; D gene: .; J gene: TRBJ1-1; CDR3 protein: CASSHTDSQAGEAFF; CDR3 DNA: TGCGCCAGCAGCCATACTGACAGCCAGGCCGGTGAAGCTTTCTTT